A single sample is the source of the 15 T cell receptor beta chains below, sequenced in a study of blood T cell repertoires in COVID-19. Sequenced by immunoSEQ multiplex PCR; TCRdb stores in-frame clones only, minus some. The sample lists hundreds of thousands of clones; around 89% were seen once. Sequenced material: peripheral blood. The receptors originated from a woman aged 45-65 years with COVID-19, enrolled during active disease.

V and J are TRBV7-9 and TRBJ1-6; no clear D. Trimming pared 2 bases from V and 9 bases from J, leaving 8 bases between. Germline loops: CDR1 SEHNR, CDR2 FQNEAQ (reference sequence). The CDR3 contains 13 residues. Here the CDR3 reads CASSLSSSSPLHF. The CDR3 DNA is TGTGCCAGCAGCTTAAGTAGCAGTTCACCCCTCCACTTT.

The chain couples TRBV13 to TRBJ1-6; 9 bases align to TRBD1. CDR3 length: 17 residues. CDR1 is PRHDT and CDR2 is FYEKMQ in the germline V gene (reference sequence). Losses at the gene ends were 3 bases for V and 10 bases for J; bases not matched to a gene: 13. CDR3 nucleotide sequence: TGTGCCAGCAGCTTCAACCGGGACAGGGTGTATGGGTCACCCCTCCACTTT. Its protein product is CASSFNRDRVYGSPLHF.

This rearrangement joins TRBV11-2 to TRBJ1-4; 8 bases align to TRBD1. The CDR3 spans 14 residues. Germline V gives CDR1 SGHAT, CDR2 FQNNGV. V lost 7 bases, J lost 2 bases, and 3 bases stayed unmatched. CDR3 sequence reads: CASTRQGTNEKLFF. DNA for the CDR3: TGTGCCAGCACCCGACAGGGGACTAATGAAAAACTGTTTTTT.

V is TRBV7-7 and J is TRBJ2-2; a possible D gene is TRBD2 (5 bases). The CDR3 contains 18 residues. Germline CDR1 reads SSHAT; CDR2 reads FNYEAQ (reference sequence). The germline V and J ends were trimmed by 6 bases and 3 bases, with 23 bases remaining between them. DNA for the CDR3: TGTGCCAGCAGTTTTGGTCCGACCGTCGTCGGGGACACCGGGGAGCTGTTTTTT. Residues: CASSFGPTVVGDTGELFF.

This chain uses TRBV7-9 with TRBJ1-2; D not resolved. Germline assignment: CDR1 SEHNR and CDR2 FQNEAQ (reference sequence). Trimming stripped 1 base from V and 7 bases from J, with 16 bases between. The CDR3 runs to 15 residues. Written as DNA, the CDR3 is TGTGCCAGCAGCTTAGTAGAGGGCAGTTTGGCTGGCTACACCTTC. Protein: CASSLVEGSLAGYTF.

V and J are TRBV27 and TRBJ1-1; 10 bases are shared with TRBD1. Germline V gives CDR1 MNHEY, CDR2 SMNVEV (reference sequence). The trim removed 2 bases at V and 4 bases at J, leaving 13 bases unmatched. This CDR3 has 18 amino acids. The CDR3 region has the DNA TGTGCCAGCAGTTTAACTACCCCTTTACGGACAGGGGGCACTGAAGCTTTCTTT. It codes for CASSLTTPLRTGGTEAFF.

This chain connects TRBV11-2 to TRBJ2-4; 11 bases match TRBD2. After removal of 1 base from V and 6 bases from J, the junction contained 2 bases not matched to a gene. Germline V CDR1 and CDR2: SGHAT, FQNNGV. CDR3 length equals 15 residues. The CDR3, as DNA: TGTGCCAGCAGCTTAGTGACTAGCGGGACAAACATTCAGTACTTC. This encodes CASSLVTSGTNIQYF.

On this clone itself: Other DNA sequences in the sample encode the same CDR3. The V gene is TRBV3-1 (or the pseudogene TRBV3-2), the J gene TRBJ2-7, with a possible D match to TRBD2 (6 bases). The germline V and J ends were trimmed by 1 base and 4 bases, with 8 bases remaining between them. The CDR3 totals 13 residues. Germline V gives CDR1 LGHDT, CDR2 YNNKEL (reference sequence). Here the CDR3 DNA reads TGTGCCAGCAGCCAAGGGCGGGGATACGAGCAGTACTTC. The encoded protein is CASSQGRGYEQYF.

The chain employs TRBV5-6 and TRBJ2-1; the match to TRBD2 covers 12 bases. CDR3 length equals 15 residues. V dropped 0 bases and J dropped 8; count of bases not matched to a gene: 3. Germline V lookup: CDR1 SGHDT, CDR2 YYEEEE. CDR3 DNA: TGTGCCAGCAGCTTGGAACTAGCGGGGGGAGATGAGCAGTTCTTC. Translation gives CASSLELAGGDEQFF.

V usage is TRBV2 and J usage is TRBJ2-4; the D gene is possibly TRBD2 (6 bases). Germline V CDR1 and CDR2: SNHLY, FYNNEI. The CDR3 extends over 13 amino acids. V was clipped by 7 bases and J by 3 bases, with 10 bases between them. CDR3 residues: CASTRLGKNIQYF. CDR3 coding DNA: TGTGCCAGCACTCGACTAGGCAAAAACATTCAGTACTTC.

The chain uses TRBV19 and TRBJ2-5; D is unclear. The V gene lost 5 bases and the J gene lost 2 bases, with 15 bases spanning the gap. Germline V lookup: CDR1 LNHDA, CDR2 SQIVND (reference sequence). The CDR3 runs to 15 residues. CDR3 in amino acids: CASSQGLDFQETQYF. In nucleotides, the CDR3 is TGTGCCAGTAGTCAAGGTTTAGACTTTCAAGAGACCCAGTACTTC.

The chain uses TRBV27 and TRBJ1-2, with a possible D match to TRBD1 (5 bases). The germline V gene has CDR1 MNHEY and CDR2 SMNVEV (reference sequence). This CDR3 region has 14 residues. The V and J ends lost 5 bases and 3 bases respectively, with 13 bases between them. The CDR3 is CASSPRARDYGYTF. CDR3 in DNA: TGTGCCAGCAGTCCGAGAGCCAGGGACTATGGCTACACCTTC.

This clone was recorded only once. The V and J genes are TRBV18 and TRBJ2-6; D not certain. The CDR3 totals 17 residues. The germline V gene has CDR1 KGHSH and CDR2 LQKENI. Between the trimmed V and J ends, which lost 3 bases and 2 bases, there was a span of 14 bases. DNA of the CDR3: TGTGCCAGCTCACCCCCGACGGAGTCCCCTGGGGCCAACGTCCTGACTTTC. Translating it yields CASSPPTESPGANVLTF. Based on the CDR3 plus reference TRBV18 and TRBJ2-6, the full variable domain is NAGVMQNPRHLVRRRGQEARLRCSPMKGHSHVYWYRQLPEEGLKFMVYLQKENIIDESGMPKERFSAEFPKEGPSILRIQQVVRGDSAAYFCASSPPTESPGANVLTFGAGSRLTVL.

This sequence joins TRBV28 and TRBJ2-7; TRBD1 aligns across 7 bases. The CDR3 contains 13 residues. Germline trimming cut 7 bases from V and 1 base from J; bases unmatched to any gene: 4. The V gene's germline CDR1 is MDHEN and CDR2 SYDVKM. CDR3 nucleotide sequence: TGTGCCAGCACTCAGGGGGAGTCCTACGAGCAGTACTTC. Its translation: CASTQGESYEQYF.

The chain uses TRBV27 and TRBJ2-3; 13 bases map to TRBD2. Germline V gives CDR1 MNHEY, CDR2 SMNVEV (reference sequence). This CDR3 is 15 amino acids long. The J segment lost 3 bases and the V segment lost 5 bases, leaving 2 bases of the junction unmatched. The CDR3 DNA reads as TGTGCCAGCAGTGTACTAGCGGGGGGGACAGATACGCAGTATTTT. The encoded protein is CASSVLAGGTDTQYF.